Presented here are 31 T cell receptor beta chains from one specimen sequenced in a study of cytomegalovirus exposure and HLA in healthy donors. With 60 Vbeta and 13 Jbeta primers, the PCR was carried out. Measured with immunoSEQ multiplex PCR; TCRdb has only the in-frame clones, and not every one. The repertoire holds under 250,000 clones, with around 78% as singletons. The source material was PBMCs. These receptors originate from a boy aged 5 to 17 in good health and CMV-seronegative.

The chain combines TRBV11-3 with TRBJ2-7, with 12 bases identical to TRBD2. The V gene's germline CDR1 is SGHNT and CDR2 YENEEA. The CDR3 runs to 15 residues. V lost 5 bases, J lost 4 bases, and 6 bases stayed unmatched. The CDR3 is CASSRRLAGVYEQYF. The CDR3 DNA is TGTGCCAGCAGCCGGAGACTAGCGGGAGTATACGAGCAGTACTTC.

This sequence joins TRBV5-1 and TRBJ1-2; no firm D call. CDR1 and CDR2 (germline): SGHRS, YFSETQ. The CDR3 length is 14 residues. V was pared by 4 bases and J by 0 bases, with 10 bases between. The CDR3 is CASSAGVSNYGYTF. CDR3 bases: TGCGCCAGCAGCGCGGGAGTTTCTAACTATGGCTACACCTTC.

V gene TRBV27 combines with J gene TRBJ1-1; D perhaps matches TRBD1 (6 bases). Trimming pared 1 base from V and 7 bases from J, leaving 13 bases between. CDR3 length equals 14 residues. Germline V CDR1 and CDR2: MNHEY, SMNVEV (reference sequence). CDR3 region: CASSLFPPTGEAFF. CDR3 bases: TGTGCCAGCAGTTTATTTCCTCCGACAGGTGAAGCTTTCTTT.

V usage is TRBV2 and J usage is TRBJ1-2; perhaps TRBD1 as D (5 bases). Germline V CDR1 and CDR2: SNHLY, FYNNEI. V lost 8 bases and J lost 1, with 17 bases in between. CDR3 length: 15 residues. The CDR3 region is CASAPPTGGNYGYTF. Here the CDR3 DNA reads TGTGCCAGCGCTCCACCTACGGGGGGTAACTATGGCTACACCTTC.

The chain combines TRBV11-3 with TRBJ2-7; 12 bases line up with TRBD2. V lost 5 bases and J lost 6; bases outside the gene matches: 14. The germline CDR1 and CDR2 sequences are SGHNT and YENEEA. This CDR3 is built from 17 residues. The CDR3 DNA follows: TGTGCCAGCAGCCTTCATGGACTAGCGGGGTGGCTTGGCGAGCAGTACTTC. It yields the protein CASSLHGLAGWLGEQYF.

This chain connects TRBV5-1 to TRBJ2-2, with 12 bases matching TRBD2. With 4 bases clipped from V and 11 bases from J, the junction kept 9 bases outside the gene matches. The CDR3 contains 15 residues. CDR1 and CDR2 from the germline V gene are SGHRS and YFSETQ. DNA for the CDR3: TGCGCCAGCAGCCTAGGGACTAGCGGGCAGGGAGAGCTGTTTTTT. Its protein is CASSLGTSGQGELFF.

The CDR3 DNA sequence: TGCGCCAGCAGCCAAGAACCGGGGGGGCGCGACACAGATACGCAGTATTTT. Translated: CASSQEPGGRDTDTQYF. The chain links TRBV4-1 to TRBJ2-3; 8 bases align to TRBD2. J was trimmed by 2 bases and V by 0 bases; bases with no gene match: 7. The CDR3 spans 17 residues. The germline gives CDR1 MGHRA, CDR2 YSYEKL.

The chain uses TRBV11-3 and TRBJ2-7, with 8 bases fitting TRBD1. Germline assignment: CDR1 SGHNT and CDR2 YENEEA. The J segment lost 2 bases and the V segment lost 1 base, leaving 19 bases of the junction unmatched. CDR3 size: 20 residues. The CDR3 sequence is CASSLGDRTGRQVYPYEQYF. CDR3 sequence (DNA): TGTGCCAGCAGCTTAGGGGACAGGACAGGGAGGCAGGTATATCCCTACGAGCAGTACTTC.

CDR3 nucleotide sequence: TGTGCCTGCAAGTCGGGACTAGCGGGATTCCGGCAATATTTT. Protein product: CACKSGLAGFRQYF. The chain couples TRBV30 to TRBJ2-3; 13 bases are a match to TRBD2. Trimming at V came to 6 bases and at J to 15 bases, leaving 15 bases not matched to a gene. The germline V gene has CDR1 GTSNPN and CDR2 SVGIG (reference sequence). The CDR3 covers 14 residues.

This clone was observed a few times. The chain links TRBV6-5 to TRBJ1-1; D is unresolved. CDR3 length equals 10 residues. CDR1 MNHEY and CDR2 SVGAGI come from the germline V gene. CDR3 nucleotide sequence: TGTGCTATTGGAGGCGGTGAAGCTTTCTTT. It encodes CAIGGGEAFF.

The J gene is TRBJ1-2, the V gene TRBV2, with TRBD1 matching over 9 bases. V shed 5 bases and J 5 bases; nucleotides not matched to a gene: 9. The CDR3 covers 15 residues. CDR1 and CDR2 from the germline V gene are SNHLY and FYNNEI. In nucleotides, the CDR3 is TGTGCCAGCAGTCCTCCTCTGACAGGGGGTTATGGCTACACCTTC. Translated: CASSPPLTGGYGYTF.

This clone came up a few times. The chain uses TRBV7-9 and TRBJ1-2; weak D call: TRBD1 (6 bases). The CDR3 covers 14 residues. Trimming shortened V by 3 bases and J by 3 bases, and 11 bases separated the two germline ends. Germline V lookup: CDR1 SEHNR, CDR2 FQNEAQ (reference sequence). The CDR3 protein is CASSLGASDYGYTF. As DNA, the CDR3 is TGTGCCAGCAGCTTGGGGGCCTCTGACTATGGCTACACCTTC.

The CDR3 reads CASRDTLVNEQFF. CDR3 DNA sequence: TGTGCCAGCAGGGATACACTAGTAAATGAGCAGTTCTTC. The chain is built from TRBV6-1 and TRBJ2-1; maybe TRBD2 (5 bases). This CDR3 spans 13 amino acids. V dropped 6 bases and J dropped 7 bases, with 13 bases sitting between them. Germline assignment: CDR1 MNHNS and CDR2 SASEGT.

In its sample, this clone was seen a few times. V gene TRBV5-1 combines with J gene TRBJ2-7; 11 bases are a match to TRBD1. This CDR3 spans 14 amino acids. CDR1 SGHRS and CDR2 YFSETQ come from the germline V gene. Trimming took 4 bases from V and 3 from J; bases not matched to a gene: 3. For the CDR3, the DNA is TGCGCCAGCAGCCCGGGGACAGGGGGCTACGAGCAGTACTTC. Protein product: CASSPGTGGYEQYF.

CDR3 residues: CASNAVKAKNIQYF. DNA of the CDR3: TGTGCCAGCAATGCGGTTAAAGCCAAAAACATTCAGTACTTC. This sequence joins TRBV6-1 and TRBJ2-4; D remains ambiguous. The CDR3 runs 14 residues. The ends were cut back, 7 bases at V and 0 bases at J, with 10 bases in the middle. CDR1 and CDR2 from the germline V gene are MNHNS and SASEGT.

In its sample, this clone was seen a few times. The chain employs TRBV7-2 and TRBJ1-2; TRBD1 matches 7 bases. The germline gives CDR1 SGHTA, CDR2 FQGNSA. The CDR3 is 15 residues long. Trimming took 5 bases from V and 0 from J; bases not matched to a gene: 6. CDR3 sequence: CASSPTGATNYGYTF. The CDR3 region has the DNA TGTGCCAGCAGCCCCACAGGGGCAACTAACTATGGCTACACCTTC.

This chain uses TRBV5-1 with TRBJ1-2, with TRBD1 matching over 7 bases. CDR3 length equals 15 residues. CDR1 is SGHRS and CDR2 is YFSETQ in the germline V gene. J was trimmed by 2 bases and V by 6 bases; bases with no gene match: 10. CDR3 sequence: CASIPGPGQNYGYTF. CDR3 DNA sequence: TGCGCCAGCATCCCCGGCCCGGGACAGAACTATGGCTACACCTTC.

The chain combines TRBV28 with TRBJ2-7; D remains ambiguous. CDR1 MDHEN and CDR2 SYDVKM come from the germline V gene. The V gene lost 6 bases and the J gene lost 6 bases, with 15 bases spanning the gap. The CDR3 covers 13 residues. The CDR3: CASRTPAAGEQYF. CDR3 nucleotide sequence: TGTGCCAGCAGGACACCGGCCGCTGGCGAGCAGTACTTC.

The chain carries TRBV27 and TRBJ1-1; D might be TRBD1 (5 bases). Trimming took off 0 bases at V and 4 bases at J, with 9 bases between the two ends. Germline-derived CDR1 and CDR2 are MNHEY and SMNVEV (reference sequence). The CDR3 is made up of 14 amino acids. This chain's CDR3 is CASSLSFGGTEAFF. In DNA, the CDR3 is TGTGCCAGCAGTTTATCTTTCGGGGGCACTGAAGCTTTCTTT.

A word on this clone: Germline and junction disagree at one end, which may indicate a read error. J is TRBJ1-2 and V is TRBV13; 7 bases line up with TRBD1. CDR3 length equals 12 residues. Germline CDR1 is PRHDT and CDR2 is FYEKMQ (reference sequence). The CDR3 DNA follows: TGTGCCAGCAGCCTAGGACAGGCTGGCTACACCTTC. Translated: CASSLGQAGYTF.

The table lists this clone with a count of one. V usage is TRBV4-1 and J usage is TRBJ2-2, with D possibly TRBD2 on 6 matching bases. Trimming cost V 5 bases and J 2 bases, with 9 bases left between them. CDR1 and CDR2 from the germline V gene are MGHRA and YSYEKL. The CDR3 spans 14 residues. CDR3 nucleotide sequence: TGCGCCAGCAGCGCTGGGACTAACACCGGGGAGCTGTTTTTT. This sequence encodes CASSAGTNTGELFF.

A note on this clone: The same CDR3 arises from other DNA sequences in this sample as well. The rearrangement joins TRBV11-3 to TRBJ1-1; no clear D gene. The germline CDR1 and CDR2 sequences are SGHNT and YENEEA. The CDR3 contains 12 residues. The V end was cut by 5 bases, the J end by 0 bases, with 4 bases between. CDR3 DNA: TGTGCCAGCAGCCCAATGAACACTGAAGCTTTCTTT. Translated, it gives CASSPMNTEAFF.

This chain links TRBV21-1 with TRBJ1-5. TRBV21-1 is marked as a pseudogene. The length of the CDR3 is 16 residues. CDR3: CASSRLGGGDGRPQHF. The CDR3 nucleotides read TGTGCCAGCAGCCGACTCGGAGGAGGGGATGGTCGGCCCCAGCATTTT.

This chain uses TRBV11-2 with TRBJ1-2; 10 nucleotides line up with TRBD1. V lost 5 bases, J lost 6 bases, and 12 bases stayed unmatched. This CDR3 has 16 amino acids. The germline gives CDR1 SGHAT, CDR2 FQNNGV. The CDR3 DNA reads TGTGCCAGCAGCGTATGGAACCGGGACAGGGGAAATGGCTACACCTTC. It translates to CASSVWNRDRGNGYTF. Supplemented by reference TRBV11-2 and TRBJ1-2, the full variable domain reads EAGVAQSPRYKIIEKRQSVAFWCNPISGHATLYWYQQILGQGPKLLIQFQNNGVVDDSQLPKDRFSAERLKGVDSTLKIQPAKLEDSAVYLCASSVWNRDRGNGYTFGSGTRLTVV.

This sequence joins TRBV5-1 and TRBJ1-4; no clear D. V was pared by 0 bases and J by 4 bases, with 7 bases between. CDR3 length: 14 residues. Germline V CDR1 and CDR2: SGHRS, YFSETQ. CDR3 amino acids: CASSLGSGNEKLFF. In DNA, the CDR3 is TGCGCCAGCAGCTTGGGGTCGGGTAATGAAAAACTGTTTTTT.

In this sample, this clone turned up a few times. The chain carries TRBV19 and TRBJ1-2, with a weak D call TRBD1 (5 bases). The germline CDR1 and CDR2 sequences are LNHDA and SQIVND (reference sequence). The CDR3 has 15 amino acids. V lost 8 bases to trimming and J lost 5 bases, with 21 bases between them. The CDR3 spells CASRLSGGVFYGYTF. The CDR3 DNA is TGTGCCAGTCGTCTGTCTGGGGGGGTTTTTTATGGCTACACCTTC.

Worth noting for this clone: At one end, the junction sequence differs from germline, possibly due to a read error. The chain couples TRBV7-7 to TRBJ2-3; D call uncertain. Germline V lookup: CDR1 SSHAT, CDR2 FNYEAQ (reference sequence). This CDR3 is 13 amino acids long. This CDR3 is CASSLAPGDTQYF. Written as DNA, the CDR3 is TGTGCTAGCAGCTTGGCTCCCGGGGATACGCAGTATTTT.

The CDR3 nucleotides read TGCGCCAGCAGCGTCGGGACTAGCGGGGCGGGGGGTGAGCAGTTCTTC. Translating it yields CASSVGTSGAGGEQFF. The V and J genes are TRBV5-1 and TRBJ2-1, with 13 bases lining up with TRBD2. CDR3 length: 16 residues. The J segment lost 9 bases and the V segment lost 4 bases, leaving 10 bases of the junction unmatched. Germline loops: CDR1 SGHRS, CDR2 YFSETQ. Based on the CDR3 plus reference TRBV5-1 and TRBJ2-1, the full variable domain is KAGVTQTPRYLIKTRGQQVTLSCSPISGHRSVSWYQQTPGQGLQFLFEYFSETQRNKGNFPGRFSGRQFSNSRSEMNVSTLELGDSALYLCASSVGTSGAGGEQFFGPGTRLTVL.

This sequence joins TRBV30 and TRBJ2-5, with 10 bases identical to TRBD2. The trim removed 2 bases at V and 4 bases at J, leaving 7 bases unmatched. CDR3 length: 15 residues. The germline V gene has CDR1 GTSNPN and CDR2 SVGIG (reference sequence). The DNA for the CDR3 is TGTGCCTGGAGTTTACTAGCGGGACCTGGAGAGACCCAGTACTTC. It codes for CAWSLLAGPGETQYF. The complete variable domain, with remaining parts taken from reference TRBV30 and TRBJ2-5, reads SQTIHQWPATLVQPVGSPLSLECTVEGTSNPNLYWYRQAAGRGLQLLFYSVGIGQISSEVPQNLSASRPQDRQFILSSKKLLLSDSGFYLCAWSLLAGPGETQYFGPGTRLLVL.

The chain employs TRBV6-1 and TRBJ2-7, with D unresolved. CDR1 MNHNS and CDR2 SASEGT come from the germline V gene. Trimming cost V 0 bases and J 0 bases, with 15 bases left between them. This CDR3 has 17 residues. The chain's CDR3 is CASSEAFYLINSYEQYF. The CDR3 coding sequence is TGTGCCAGCAGTGAAGCTTTTTACTTAATAAACTCCTACGAGCAGTACTTC.

The rearrangement uses TRBV19 and TRBJ1-5, with D perhaps TRBD1 (5 bases). V was pared by 4 bases and J by 4 bases, with 32 bases between. The CDR3 extends over 21 amino acids. The germline CDR1 and CDR2 sequences are LNHDA and SQIVND (reference sequence). The CDR3 coding sequence is TGTGCCAGTAGTACTCCGACATCCGGGACGCCGGGGGGTCTTGGGAATCAGCCCCAGCATTTT. As protein: CASSTPTSGTPGGLGNQPQHF.